The present T cell receptor beta chain was sequenced within a study of read filtering for tumor transcriptome and immune sequencing. Whole-study context: R-ISS stage counts were about eight for I, about 16 for II, 7 for III. After DNase treatment, RNA was made into whole-transcriptome libraries. The study, taken as a whole, reports: IR-seq and RNA-seq agreed better without single-read clonotypes.

The CDR3 totals 11 residues. The V end was cut by 6 bases, the J end by 10 bases, with 12 bases between. Germline V gives CDR1 MNHEY, CDR2 SVGEGT. Bone marrow was sampled from every patient at the time of active disease. Molecular barcoded adaptors covering alpha/delta and beta/gamma chains were used on roughly 400 ng RNA. From the reads, TCRdb called clonotypes with MiXCR, one entry per CDR3 protein. This table holds about 130,000 distinct CDR3 sequences, 13% found once. On this clonotype: The antigen is not known. With a much larger clone just one base away, this may be a read error. Because it lacks the conserved phenylalanine or tryptophan at the end, this CDR3 is likely a read error.

The chain combines TRBV6-2 or TRBV6-3 with TRBJ2-5; D could derive from TRBD1 or TRBD2 (6 bases each). This TCR was recovered from a donor older than 35 with multiple myeloma. The sequenced sample consisted of a population of CD138-negative cells sorted from bone marrow. The CDR3: CASSTGGHQYS. In DNA form, the CDR3 reads TGTGCCAGCAGCACCGGGGGCCACCAGTACTCC.